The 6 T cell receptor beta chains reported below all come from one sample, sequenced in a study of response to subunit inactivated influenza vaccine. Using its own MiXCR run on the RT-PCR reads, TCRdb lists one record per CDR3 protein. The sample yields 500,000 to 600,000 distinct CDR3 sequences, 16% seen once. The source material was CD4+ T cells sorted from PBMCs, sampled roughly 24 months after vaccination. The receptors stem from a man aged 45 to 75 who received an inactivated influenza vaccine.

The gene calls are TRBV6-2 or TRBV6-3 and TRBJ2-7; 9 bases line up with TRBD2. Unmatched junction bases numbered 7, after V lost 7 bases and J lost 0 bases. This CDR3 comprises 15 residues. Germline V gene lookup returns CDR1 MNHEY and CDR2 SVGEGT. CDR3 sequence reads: CASTLLAGSSYEQYF. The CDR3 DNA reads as TGTGCCAGCACCCTTCTAGCGGGGTCCTCCTACGAGCAGTACTTC.

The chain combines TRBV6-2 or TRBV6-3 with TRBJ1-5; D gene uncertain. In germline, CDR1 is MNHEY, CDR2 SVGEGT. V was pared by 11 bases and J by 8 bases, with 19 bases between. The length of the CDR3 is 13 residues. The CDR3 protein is CACGRFTNEPQHF. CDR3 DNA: TGTGCCTGTGGGAGATTCACCAACGAGCCCCAGCATTTT.

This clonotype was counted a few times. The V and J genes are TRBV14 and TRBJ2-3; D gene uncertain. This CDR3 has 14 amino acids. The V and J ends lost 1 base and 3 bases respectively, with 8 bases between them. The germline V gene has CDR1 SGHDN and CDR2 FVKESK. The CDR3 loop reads CASSQGFITDTQYF. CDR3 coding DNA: TGTGCCAGCAGCCAAGGTTTCATTACAGATACGCAGTATTTT.

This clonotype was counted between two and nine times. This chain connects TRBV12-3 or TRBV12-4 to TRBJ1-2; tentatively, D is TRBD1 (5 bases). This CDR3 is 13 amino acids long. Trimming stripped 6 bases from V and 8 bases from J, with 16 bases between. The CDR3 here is CASSKRGSRGYTF. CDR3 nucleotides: TGTGCCAGCAGCAAGAGGGGAAGTCGGGGCTACACCTTC.

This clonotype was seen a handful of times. The CDR3 bases are TGCGCCAGCAGCTTAACTATTTCGGACCAAGAGACCCAGTACTTC. Translation gives CASSLTISDQETQYF. The chain employs TRBV5-1 and TRBJ2-5; D gene uncertain. Trimming removed 2 bases at V and 0 bases at J, with 11 bases between. Germline V gene lookup returns CDR1 SGHRS and CDR2 YFSETQ. The CDR3 has 15 amino acids.

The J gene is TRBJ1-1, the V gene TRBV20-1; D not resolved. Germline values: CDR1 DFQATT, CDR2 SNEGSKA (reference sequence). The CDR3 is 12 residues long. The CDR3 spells CSVPRVNTEAFF. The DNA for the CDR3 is TGCAGCGTTCCCCGGGTGAACACTGAAGCTTTCTTT.